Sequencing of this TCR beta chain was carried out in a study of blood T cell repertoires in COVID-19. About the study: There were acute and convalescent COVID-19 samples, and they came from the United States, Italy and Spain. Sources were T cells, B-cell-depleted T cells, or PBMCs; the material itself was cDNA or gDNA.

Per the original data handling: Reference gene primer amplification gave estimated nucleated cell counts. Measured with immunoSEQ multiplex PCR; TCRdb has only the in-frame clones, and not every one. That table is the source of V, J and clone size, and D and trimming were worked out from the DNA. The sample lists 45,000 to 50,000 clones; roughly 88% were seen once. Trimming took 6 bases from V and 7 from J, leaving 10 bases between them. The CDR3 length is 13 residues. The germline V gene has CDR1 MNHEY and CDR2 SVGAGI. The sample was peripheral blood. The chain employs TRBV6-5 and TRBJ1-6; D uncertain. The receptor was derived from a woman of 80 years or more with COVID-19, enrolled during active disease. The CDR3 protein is CASSDNFNSPLHF. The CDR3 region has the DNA TGTGCCAGCAGCGACAATTTCAATTCACCCCTCCACTTT.